The rows below give T cell receptor beta chains drawn from one sample of a study of blood T cell repertoires in COVID-19. The table came from immunoSEQ multiplex PCR; TCRdb's copy has only in-frame clones and leaves some out. The table shows roughly 100,000 clones, with around 84% occurring only once. The sample comprised peripheral blood. All receptors derive from a man aged 55 to 70 with acute or convalescent COVID-19. The CDR3 runs from the conserved cysteine through the conserved F or W. Expanded clones are given a class, and other clones once, few, many or no size at all.

size,J,V,CDR3
.,TRBJ1-5,TRBV2,CASSTDTGSNQPQHF
.,TRBJ2-2,TRBV29-1,CSVETSGSSWTGELFF
.,TRBJ1-2,TRBV18,CASSPQGAYYGYTF
.,TRBJ1-2,TRBV10-1,CASSETVNYGYTF
.,TRBJ2-2,TRBV12-5,CASGSHDRDTGELFF
.,TRBJ2-1,TRBV4-1,CASSQARTSGSLYEQFF
once,TRBJ2-7,TRBV2,CASSELASSYEQYF
.,TRBJ1-2,TRBV5-1,CASSLAGDSNYGYTF
.,TRBJ2-1,TRBV6-5,CASSLAGGRANEQFF
.,TRBJ1-1,TRBV5-1,CASSWQGASTEAFF
.,TRBJ1-2,TRBV6-1,CASSDPGQGTYGYTF
few,TRBJ1-2,TRBV25-1,CASSGFLGYTF
.,TRBJ2-5,TRBV12-3/TRBV12-4,CASSFRTGETQYF
.,TRBJ2-5,TRBV7-8,CASSFREAQYF
.,TRBJ2-2,TRBV18,CASSPFGAGERTGELFF
once,TRBJ2-3,TRBV27,CASSSYRDRGNTDTQYF
.,TRBJ1-6,TRBV14,CASSHRGQENSPLHF
.,TRBJ1-2,TRBV6-2/TRBV6-3,CASSQSGYRVGNGYTF
.,TRBJ2-1,TRBV28,CASSRTSGILNEQFF
once,TRBJ1-1,TRBV21-1,CASNHRGCESRDTEAFF
.,TRBJ1-2,TRBV28,CASSLPGQSTLLSGYTF
.,TRBJ2-6,TRBV28,CASRTGGGGANVLTF
.,TRBJ2-2,TRBV5-6,CASSLAAQQGPTGELFF
.,TRBJ2-3,TRBV7-9,CASTDRGYTDTQYF
.,TRBJ2-1,TRBV3-1/TRBV3-2,CASSQDKGGTGVYNEQFF
once,TRBJ2-3,TRBV27,CASSLSGISVLAGTDTQYF
once,TRBJ2-3,TRBV11-3,CASSLIYFTDTQYF
.,TRBJ2-3,TRBV18,CASSPPSGTSTDTQYF
few,TRBJ2-4,TRBV19,CASSRTGTKNIQYF
.,TRBJ1-5,TRBV2,CASSTDGDQPQHF
.,TRBJ2-1,TRBV4-2,CASSQIGLVSYNEQFF
.,TRBJ1-1,TRBV5-4,CASSPAVGDLMNTEAFF
few,TRBJ1-5,TRBV3-1/TRBV3-2,CASSPATANINQPQHF
.,TRBJ2-3,TRBV9,CASSRAGTDTQYF
once,TRBJ1-1,TRBV2,CASSVVRASEAFF
.,TRBJ1-1,TRBV25-1,CASSPLDRGGEAFF
.,TRBJ1-4,TRBV20-1,CSVPGKAPF
.,TRBJ1-5,TRBV7-2,CASSSAGYQPQHF
few,TRBJ1-5,TRBV12-2,CASRLVSGQYSNQPQHF
.,TRBJ1-4,TRBV9,CASSVDNSGLRGEKLFF
.,TRBJ1-5,TRBV29-1,CSVVADEQPQHF